What follows is one T cell receptor beta chain and its context. This receptor's antigen is unknown. It has no much larger one-base neighbor in the sample; base qualities were not kept. The sample originates from a study of early stage breast cancer tumors (dated by TCRdb to about 2017). The study in broad terms: Of the roughly 15 invasive breast tumors, about a dozen were found to be estrogen receptor-positive, progesterone receptor-positive and HER2-negative. About 70% of the 12 ER+/PR+/HER2- tumors were invasive ductal carcinomas, while the other four were invasive lobular carcinomas. On average, each sample had about 9.9-fold read coverage. A total of around 3 million templates, representing about 1.1 million unique clonotypes, were detected across all samples.

Study-wide findings and limitations: Enriched TCRB sequences shared across patients were found to be mostly commonly generated sequences that were unlikely to play an important role in the tumor microenvironment. Sequencing bulk genomic DNA from unsorted cells could not capture chain pairing or functional markers like CD4, CD8 and FOXP3. Analysis by tumor subtype was prevented by the small cohort size. Tumors showed about 2.5-fold higher T cell density and higher clonality than adjacent normal breast tissue. Repertoires from blood resembled normal breast more closely than tumor, and using blood as a reference for each tissue separated tumor from normal in about 85% of the 16 patients.

The CDR3 holds 16 amino acids from the cysteine to the phenylalanine. The read is trimmed to its CDR3 DNA, 48 bases read in frame from base 1. V and J are trimmed by 4 bases and 3 bases, and the gene matches miss 8 bases of the junction. CDR1 and CDR2, per the germline V gene, are SGHTS and YDEGEE. Each sample was amplified as two independent genomic DNA replicates: about 0.54 ug for blood and approximately 1.5 ug for tumor or normal breast. TCRB sequencing of genomic DNA was carried out with the ImmunoSeq Intro kit according to the manufacturer's instructions. Multiplex PCR was run for 25 to 35 cycles using proprietary primers and spike-in control sequences for absolute quantification. An 87-bp fragment spanning the CDR3 and flanking V and J genes was sequenced with single-end 150-bp reads. Each lane of an Illumina MiSeq using version 3.0 chemistry carried seven multiplexed samples, with two replicates per sample. As for the original processing: Raw data were processed by the vendor's proprietary pipeline, with both replicates merged into one result per sample. Productive rearrangements sharing the V-gene family, CDR3 amino acid sequence and J-gene segment were defined as clonotypes. To compute clonality, the normalized Shannon entropy (Pielou evenness) of TCRB abundances was subtracted from 1. T cell density was estimated by dividing total templates by the number of input cells inferred from the DNA input amount. Recon with default parameters was used to estimate total repertoire diversity and clonality. Clonotypes with over 0.1% abundance in tumor and at least 32-fold higher abundance in tumor than in normal breast were defined as tumor-enriched. TCRdb limited this immuneACCESS table to in-frame rearrangements with V and J called. A share of clones is missing; checked studies link under half to unresolved V genes, and the rest is unexplained. D and trimming come from the DNA, and the V and J calls and clone size come from that table. The sample table shows tens of thousands of clones, and roughly 78% are seen once. The ten top clones hold 3.4% of the sample.

The study profiled bulk TCR beta-chain repertoires in matched peripheral blood, tumor and adjacent normal breast tissue taken from approximately 15 patients with early-stage breast cancer. Before surgery, about 5-11 mL of whole blood was collected into EDTA tubes and then processed within 2 hours. Ficoll-Paque centrifugation in SepMate-50 tubes was used to isolate peripheral blood mononuclear cells. PBMCs were cryopreserved in roughly 90% FBS with around 10% DMSO in aliquots of roughly 2 to 4.5 million cells and stored in liquid nitrogen. Genomic DNA was extracted with the Qiagen AllPrep DNA/RNA Mini kit.

The rearrangement combines TRBV5-8 with TRBJ2-2; 8 of the junction bases match TRBD2. The receptor was isolated from a person aged 40 to 50 with breast cancer. Sequenced material: blood. The CDR3 reads CASSPPGLGYTGELFF. At the DNA level, the sequence is TGTGCCAGCAGCCCACCGGGACTAGGATACACCGGGGAGCTGTTTTTT.